The clone carrying this T cell receptor (beta chain) was seen a few times. Its specificity is unknown. Using a J-beta primer mix together with a sample-barcoded 5' primer, a second PCR was run for roughly 7 to 11 cycles. TCRdb ran MiXCR on the 5' RACE reads and lists one entry per CDR3 protein. This sample yields about 1.5 million distinct CDR3 sequences, of which 35% to 45% are seen a single time; more than 4% belongs to the top ten. This entry is derived from a study of blood T cells in healthy people across ages. Findings of the study overall: A greater number of naive CD4+ cells and higher diversity distinguished long-lived donors from aged donors. A roughly linear age-dependent decrease characterized TCR beta diversity per million T cells.

V was trimmed by 1 base and J by 4 bases, leaving 7 bases between them. There are 13 residues in the CDR3. In germline, CDR1 is SNHLY, CDR2 FYNNEI. The receptor comes from a woman aged 18-29 years in good health. The chain employs TRBV2 and TRBJ1-1; D is uncertain. What was sequenced was blood. The CDR3 reads CASSEEGLTEAFF. CDR3 DNA: TGTGCCAGCAGTGAAGAGGGTCTCACTGAAGCTTTCTTT.